The clone carrying this T cell receptor (beta chain) was seen many times. The sequenced patients had an expansion of CD8+CD57+ cells seen by flow cytometry. Each of the patients presented with severe acquired aplastic anemia. This sample was included in a study of CD8+CD57+ T cells in acquired aplastic anemia. Profiling that covered TCR beta VDJ and CDR3 relied on genomic DNA as its template. TCRdb used MiXCR to reprocess the reads, holding one entry per CDR3 protein. The table shows 450,000 to 550,000 distinct CDR3 sequences, with 25% to 40% occurring only once. Between the trimmed V and J ends, which lost 3 bases and 1 base, there was a span of 12 bases. CDR1 is LNHDA, CDR2 SQIVND, per germline (reference sequence). The CDR3 length is 15 residues.

Sequencing was done on a sample of sorted CD4+, CD8+, or CD8+CD57+ T cells (not recorded which) from PBMCs. This chain links TRBV19 with TRBJ1-2, with a possible D match to TRBD1 (6 bases). This clonotype originated in a human donor with aplastic anemia. The CDR3 nucleotides read TGTGCCAGTAGTATCTTTTCACAGGGTAACTATGGCTACACCTTC. As protein: CASSIFSQGNYGYTF.